A selection of T cell receptor beta chains follows, all from one sample in a study of CD4 T cells in relation to SARS-CoV-2 and coronaviruses. Assay: immunoSEQ multiplex PCR; the TCRdb copy retains only in-frame clones and omits some. The table records roughly 63,000 clones, about 94% of them present only once. Sequenced: naive CD4+ T cells from PBMCs. The source is a human donor in good health. The CDR3 runs from the conserved cysteine through the conserved F or W. A D gene is named only where the DNA matches it firmly. Not all rows give a size; the values are once, few, many and, for expanded clones, a class.

TRBD1,TRBV27,NA,TRBJ1-1,CASSSRQGEAFF,TGTGCCAGCAGTTCCCGACAGGGAGAAGCTTTCTTT
TRBD1,TRBV5-1,NA,TRBJ2-3,CASSLQGETDTQYF,TGCGCCAGCAGCTTACAGGGGGAAACAGATACGCAGTATTTT
TRBD2,TRBV10-2,NA,TRBJ2-1,CASSQAGGLYNEQFF,TGCGCCAGCAGTCAAGCGGGAGGCCTCTACAATGAGCAGTTCTTC
NA,TRBV6-5,once,TRBJ1-1,CASSYRYRVDTEAFF,TGTGCCAGCAGTTACCGGTACAGGGTGGACACTGAAGCTTTCTTT
TRBD2,TRBV9,NA,TRBJ2-1,CASSRLAGRADEQFF,TGTGCCAGCAGCCGACTAGCGGGGCGCGCCGATGAGCAGTTCTTC
TRBD1,TRBV11-2,NA,TRBJ2-7,CASSLRTGPYEQYF,TGTGCCAGCAGCTTAAGGACAGGTCCCTACGAGCAGTACTTC
NA,TRBV19,NA,TRBJ2-1,CASSMREKNEQFF,TGTGCCAGTAGTATGAGGGAGAAAAATGAGCAGTTCTTC
NA,TRBV12-3/TRBV12-4,NA,TRBJ1-1,CASSENVQGLAFF,TGTGCCAGCAGCGAAAATGTGCAGGGGTTAGCTTTCTTT
NA,TRBV24-1,NA,TRBJ2-3,CATSSRGFTDTQYF,TGTGCCACCAGTTCGCGAGGGTTCACAGATACGCAGTATTTT
TRBD1,TRBV19,NA,TRBJ2-7,CASSSTGGLPGWEQYF,TGTGCCAGTAGTTCCACAGGGGGACTGCCGGGGTGGGAGCAGTACTTC
NA,TRBV12-3/TRBV12-4,NA,TRBJ2-5,CASSLMGQEHYF,TGTGCCAGCAGTTTAATGGGGCAAGAGCACTACTTC
TRBD1,TRBV5-1,NA,TRBJ2-7,CASSPGQGFYEQYF,TGCGCCAGCAGCCCTGGACAGGGATTCTACGAGCAGTACTTC
NA,TRBV12-3/TRBV12-4,NA,TRBJ1-1,CASNTFFPGGFF,TGTGCCAGCAACACCTTCTTCCCTGGCGGATTCTTT
NA,TRBV7-2,NA,TRBJ1-1,CASSFGVLEAFF,TGTGCCAGCAGCTTCGGGGTACTTGAAGCTTTCTTT
NA,TRBV5-1,NA,TRBJ1-3,CASSFGGSGNTIYF,TGCGCCAGCAGCTTCGGGGGTTCTGGAAACACCATATATTTT
NA,TRBV18,NA,TRBJ2-3,CASSPQGYGTDTQYF,TGTGCCAGCTCACCTCAGGGCTACGGCACAGATACGCAGTATTTT
TRBD2,TRBV11-2,NA,TRBJ2-2,CASSSRAASGSFAGELFF,TGTGCCAGCAGCTCCCGAGCCGCTAGCGGGAGTTTCGCCGGGGAGCTGTTTTTT
TRBD2,TRBV11-2,NA,TRBJ2-5,CASSLGREGIVTQYF,TGTGCCAGCAGCTTAGGGCGGGAGGGGATTGTGACCCAGTACTTC
NA,TRBV18,NA,TRBJ2-3,CASSLEWGRRTDTQYF,TGTGCCAGCTCCCTCGAATGGGGACGCCGCACAGATACGCAGTATTTT
NA,TRBV11-3,NA,TRBJ2-1,CASSLGRGSYNEQFF,TGTGCCAGCAGCTTAGGCAGGGGCTCCTACAATGAGCAGTTCTTC
NA,TRBV24-1,NA,TRBJ2-7,CATSATGEGRYEQYF,TGTGCCACCAGTGCAACGGGAGAAGGGAGATACGAGCAGTACTTC
NA,TRBV19,NA,TRBJ1-6,CASSMGRGSSYNSPLHF,TGTGCCAGTAGTATGGGCAGGGGAAGCTCCTATAATTCACCCCTCCACTTT
NA,TRBV5-1,NA,TRBJ2-5,CASSLVDGQGETQYF,TGCGCCAGCAGCTTGGTTGACGGCCAGGGAGAGACCCAGTACTTC
NA,TRBV7-2,once,TRBJ2-5,CASSFKATQYF,TGTGCCAGCAGCTTCAAGGCTACCCAGTACTTC
TRBD1,TRBV28,NA,TRBJ1-2,CASSPPTGAIYGYTF,TGTGCCAGCAGTCCTCCAACAGGGGCAATATATGGCTACACCTTC
NA,TRBV6-1,NA,TRBJ1-2,CASSEAGYGYTF,TGTGCCAGCAGTGAAGCCGGCTATGGCTACACCTTC
NA,TRBV11-3,once,TRBJ2-7,CASSRPGSDYEQYF,TGTGCCAGCAGTCGACCGGGGTCAGACTACGAGCAGTACTTC
NA,TRBV18,NA,TRBJ2-7,CASSPPAGAGSYEQYF,TGTGCCAGCTCACCACCGGCGGGGGCGGGCTCCTACGAGCAGTACTTC
NA,TRBV28,NA,TRBJ2-2,CASTPAQQGTGELFF,TGTGCCAGCACCCCCGCCCAGCAGGGGACCGGGGAGCTGTTTTTT
TRBD2,TRBV7-6,NA,TRBJ2-5,CASSRSRLAGGPETQYF,TGTGCCAGCAGCCGCTCTAGACTAGCGGGAGGGCCCGAGACCCAGTACTTC
NA,TRBV5-4,once,TRBJ2-5,CASTPGGATKGGETQYF,TGTGCCAGCACCCCAGGGGGGGCGACCAAGGGGGGGGAGACCCAGTACTTC
NA,TRBV7-9,NA,TRBJ2-1,CASSLQDSYNEQFF,TGTGCCAGCAGCTTACAGGACAGCTACAATGAGCAGTTCTTC
NA,TRBV2,NA,TRBJ2-7,CASRTQGWEQYF,TGTGCCAGCAGAACACAGGGCTGGGAGCAGTACTTC
NA,TRBV20-1,NA,TRBJ2-4,CSATGQNIQYF,TGCAGTGCTACCGGTCAAAACATTCAGTACTTC
NA,TRBV5-1,NA,TRBJ2-6,CASSPLSGTGSGANVLTF,TGCGCCAGCAGCCCCTTATCGGGGACTGGCTCTGGGGCCAACGTCCTGACTTTC
NA,TRBV23-1,NA,TRBJ2-2,CASSPRASRNTGELFF,TGCGCCAGCAGCCCCCGGGCTAGCAGGAACACCGGGGAGCTGTTTTTT
TRBD1,TRBV5-1,NA,TRBJ2-7,CASSIATGDTYEQYF,TGCGCCAGCAGCATTGCTACAGGGGACACCTACGAGCAGTACTTC
NA,TRBV12-5,few,TRBJ1-2,CASGLIGFDGYTF,TGTGCTAGTGGTTTGATAGGGTTCGATGGCTACACCTTC
TRBD1,TRBV27,NA,TRBJ2-1,CASSLNRGMINEQFF,TGTGCCAGCAGTTTAAACAGGGGCATGATTAATGAGCAGTTCTTC
NA,TRBV12-5,NA,TRBJ1-5,CASGRGSNQPQHF,TGTGCTAGTGGTCGGGGGAGCAATCAGCCCCAGCATTTT
NA,TRBV6-5,NA,TRBJ1-2,CASRSTGNINYGYTF,TGTGCCAGCAGATCTACAGGGAATATTAACTATGGCTACACCTTC
TRBD1,TRBV27,NA,TRBJ2-7,CASSNGRDRGRLAYYEQYF,TGTGCCAGCAGTAACGGCCGGGACAGGGGGCGTCTAGCGTACTACGAGCAGTACTTC
NA,TRBV11-2,NA,TRBJ1-6,CASSLTGKNSPLHF,TGTGCCAGCAGCTTAACCGGGAAGAATTCACCCCTCCACTTT
TRBD2,TRBV19,NA,TRBJ2-1,CASSKLAGGPNEQFF,TGTGCCAGTAGCAAACTAGCGGGAGGGCCAAATGAGCAGTTCTTC
NA,TRBV5-3,NA,TRBJ2-2,CARSFWASTGELFF,TGTGCCAGAAGCTTCTGGGCTTCCACCGGGGAGCTGTTTTTT